This entry concerns a single TCR beta chain. The sample comes from a study of identical twins. MiXCR was run by TCRdb on the 5' RACE reads, yielding one entry per CDR3 protein. The sample contains roughly 500,000 distinct CDR3 sequences, approximately 22% of which appear only once. Germline V gene sequence: CDR1 SGHTA, CDR2 FQGNSA. V was clipped by 5 bases and J by 5 bases, with 18 bases between them. The CDR3 has 15 amino acids. These data were also filed under a second study, of T cells expressing NK-cell markers.

The chain joins TRBV7-2 to TRBJ2-5; D ambiguous. The source of this sequence is a woman aged 18-29 years in good health. The material sequenced was CD4+ T cells sorted from blood. The CDR3 coding sequence is TGTGCCAGCAGCACCCCGAGAAGGGTTGATGAGACCCAGTACTTC. It yields the protein CASSTPRRVDETQYF.